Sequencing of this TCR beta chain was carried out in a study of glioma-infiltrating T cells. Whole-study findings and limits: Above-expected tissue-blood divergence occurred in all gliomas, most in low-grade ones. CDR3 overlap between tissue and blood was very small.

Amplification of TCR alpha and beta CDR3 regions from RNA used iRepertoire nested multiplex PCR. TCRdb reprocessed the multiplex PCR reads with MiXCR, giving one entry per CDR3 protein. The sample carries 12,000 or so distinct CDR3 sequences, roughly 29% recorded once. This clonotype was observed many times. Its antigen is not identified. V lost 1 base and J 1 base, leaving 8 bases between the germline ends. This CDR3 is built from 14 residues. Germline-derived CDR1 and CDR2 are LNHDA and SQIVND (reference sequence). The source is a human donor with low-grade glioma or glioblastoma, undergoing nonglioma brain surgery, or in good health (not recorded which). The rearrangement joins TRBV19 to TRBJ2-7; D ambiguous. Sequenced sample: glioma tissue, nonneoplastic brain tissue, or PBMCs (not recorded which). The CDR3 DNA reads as TGTGCCAGTAGTATAGGCTACGGTTCCTACGAGCAGTACTTC. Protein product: CASSIGYGSYEQYF.